The entry below describes one T cell receptor beta chain. What it recognizes is unknown. The data derive from a study of T cell responses to AZD1222 COVID-19 vaccine. General observations from the study: Donors in the cohort were predominantly white British and more often female, and clonal diversity was possibly underestimated.

Only in-frame clones appear in the TCRdb table, and some are missing; sequencing was by immunoSEQ multiplex PCR. Of 120,000 or so clones listed, 88% are singletons. The V end was cut by 4 bases, the J end by 8 bases, with 11 bases between. Germline values: CDR1 MGHDK, CDR2 SYGVNS. This CDR3 contains 12 residues. The TCR sequence derives from an adult in good health. V and J are TRBV25-1 and TRBJ1-2; D gene unclear. The sample consisted of peripheral blood, taken on day 0 of AZD1222 vaccination. The CDR3 spells CASSGPGSGYTF. The CDR3 bases are TGTGCCAGCAGTGGCCCGGGGTCCGGCTACACCTTC.